Each of the 8 T cell receptor beta chains below was sequenced from the same sample in a study of blood T cell repertoires in COVID-19. The protocol was immunoSEQ multiplex PCR, while the TCRdb copy is restricted to in-frame clones and leaves out a portion. Here the sample spans approximately 300,000 clones, around 82% being singletons. Sequencing was carried out using peripheral blood. These receptors all stem from a person between 65 and 79 years old with COVID-19, enrolled during active disease.

This clone appeared once. The J gene is TRBJ2-2, the V gene TRBV5-1; 13 bases are shared with TRBD2. Germline CDR1 SGHRS, CDR2 YFSETQ. Germline trimming cut 3 bases from V and 6 bases from J; bases unmatched to any gene: 8. This CDR3 comprises 17 residues. The chain's CDR3 is CASSSGLAGVFAGELFF. CDR3 in DNA: TGCGCCAGCAGCTCTGGACTAGCGGGGGTATTCGCCGGGGAGCTGTTTTTT.

This chain connects TRBV6-5 to TRBJ1-6; D not resolved. Germline CDR1 is MNHEY and CDR2 is SVGAGI. Trimming stripped 10 bases from V and 7 bases from J, with 11 bases between. The CDR3 spans 12 residues. CDR3 DNA sequence: TGTGCCACACAACTCGGGAATTCACCCCTCCACTTT. Its protein product is CATQLGNSPLHF.

This clone was seen only a few times. The chain combines TRBV18 with TRBJ2-5, with 7 nucleotides matching TRBD1. The V gene end was trimmed by 7 bases and the J gene end by 1 base; junction bases not matched to a gene: 3. The germline CDR1 and CDR2 sequences are KGHSH and LQKENI. The CDR3 runs to 13 residues. The CDR3 region is CASCTGVQETQYF. CDR3 nucleotide sequence: TGTGCCAGCTGCACAGGGGTCCAAGAGACCCAGTACTTC.

This rearrangement joins TRBV9 to TRBJ2-2; D is uncertain. This CDR3 is 15 amino acids long. With 0 bases removed from V and 1 base from J, the gap between germline ends came to 7 bases. Germline CDR1 is SGDLS and CDR2 is YYNGEE. CDR3 bases: TGTGCCAGCAGCGTAGACGGTTTGAACACCGGGGAGCTGTTTTTT. Its protein is CASSVDGLNTGELFF.

This chain links TRBV19 with TRBJ1-5, with D perhaps TRBD1 (5 bases). V was trimmed by 3 bases and J by 2 bases, leaving 14 bases between them. The V gene's germline CDR1 is LNHDA and CDR2 SQIVND (reference sequence). This CDR3 is 16 amino acids long. The CDR3, as DNA: TGTGCCAGTAGTATTGGTAGGGGTCTGGGCAATCAGCCCCAGCATTTT. This sequence encodes CASSIGRGLGNQPQHF.

V and J are TRBV7-9 and TRBJ1-4; the match to TRBD1 covers 9 bases. V trimming: 5 bases; J trimming: 8 bases; junction bases outside the gene matches: 9. Germline V lookup: CDR1 SEHNR, CDR2 FQNEAQ (reference sequence). CDR3 size: 15 residues. The CDR3 coding sequence is TGTGCCAGCAGCCCCGGGACAGGGACCTTCGAAAAACTGTTTTTT. It codes for CASSPGTGTFEKLFF.

The gene calls are TRBV7-3 and TRBJ1-6; D is perhaps TRBD1 (5 bases). Deletions cut 2 bases from V and 6 bases from J, with 11 bases between. Germline V lookup: CDR1 SGHTA, CDR2 FQGTGA. This CDR3 has 15 amino acids. The CDR3 reads CASSLDDRVNSPLHF. CDR3 coding DNA: TGTGCCAGCAGCTTAGATGACAGAGTTAATTCACCCCTCCACTTT. Based on the CDR3 plus reference TRBV7-3 and TRBJ1-6, the full variable domain is GAGVSQTPSNKVTEKGKYVELRCDPISGHTALYWYRQSLGQGPEFLIYFQGTGAADDSGLPNDRFFAVRPEGSVSTLKIQRTERGDSAVYLCASSLDDRVNSPLHFGNGTRLTVT.

The chain has TRBV6-6 and TRBJ1-2; 7 bases align to TRBD1. The ends lost 0 bases at V and 7 bases at J; junction bases unmatched: 11. The CDR3 length is 16 residues. CDR1 and CDR2 (germline): MNHNY, SVGAGI (reference sequence). CDR3 loop: CASSYSRGGLQGGYTF. The DNA for the CDR3 is TGTGCCAGCAGTTACTCGCGAGGGGGCCTCCAGGGTGGCTACACCTTC.